This entry lists 6 T cell receptor beta chains sequenced from one sample in a study of blood T cell repertoires in COVID-19. Method: immunoSEQ multiplex PCR; TCRdb's copy keeps in-frame clones and lacks some. The sample records approximately 190,000 clones, 86% being singletons. What was sequenced was PBMCs or T cells enriched from blood (not recorded which). These TCRs come from a woman between 40 and 55 years old in a cohort exposed to, infected with or recovered from COVID-19 (not recorded which).

V usage is TRBV7-8 and J usage is TRBJ1-1; weak D call: TRBD1 (5 bases). Trimming pared 6 bases from V and 4 bases from J, leaving 15 bases between. This CDR3 is built from 14 residues. The germline CDR1 and CDR2 sequences are SGHVS and FQNEAQ. The CDR3 is CASRTAGLATEAFF. The CDR3 DNA reads as TGTGCCAGCAGGACCGCAGGGTTGGCCACTGAAGCTTTCTTT.

This rearrangement joins TRBV5-1 to TRBJ1-4; D possibly corresponds to TRBD1 (6 bases). Trimming left V 4 bases short and J 6 bases short, with 16 bases between. Germline CDR1 reads SGHRS; CDR2 reads YFSETQ. The CDR3 spans 15 residues. The CDR3 DNA reads TGCGCCAGCAGCCTTCAACAGGGTTGGCATGAAAAACTGTTTTTT. Its protein is CASSLQQGWHEKLFF.

This clone was detected a few times. The rearrangement links TRBV19 to TRBJ1-5; no clear D. Looked up from germline, CDR1 is LNHDA and CDR2 is SQIVND (reference sequence). This CDR3 spans 16 amino acids. V lost 3 bases to trimming and J lost 4 bases, with 16 bases between them. CDR3 in amino acids: CASSIPRLHENQPQHF. In DNA form, the CDR3 reads TGTGCCAGTAGTATCCCACGACTGCACGAGAATCAGCCCCAGCATTTT.

This chain connects TRBV6-2 or TRBV6-3 to TRBJ1-4, with D possibly being TRBD1 (6 bases). The V and J ends lost 0 bases and 12 bases respectively, with 20 bases between them. The CDR3 length is 16 residues. CDR1 is MNHEY and CDR2 is SVGEGT in the germline V gene. CDR3 sequence reads: CASSYSSDSRKKELFF. Written as DNA, the CDR3 is TGTGCCAGCAGTTACTCTTCGGACAGCCGTAAGAAGGAACTGTTTTTT.

The chain carries TRBV3-1 (or the pseudogene TRBV3-2) and TRBJ1-3; no firm D call. This CDR3 contains 16 residues. The germline gives CDR1 LGHDT, CDR2 YNNKEL (reference sequence). V dropped 1 base and J dropped 0 bases, with 10 bases sitting between them. This CDR3 reads CASSQGPGISGNTIYF. CDR3 DNA: TGTGCCAGCAGCCAAGGACCGGGTATCTCTGGAAACACCATATATTTT.

In DNA, the CDR3 is TGTGCCAGCAGCCCAGACCCCTCGGGGATAGTCGACCCCTACGAGCAGTACTTC. Amino acids: CASSPDPSGIVDPYEQYF. The genes are TRBV5-4 and TRBJ2-7, with D tentatively TRBD2 (5 bases). The CDR3 is 18 residues long. Trimming removed 4 bases at V and 2 bases at J, with 25 bases between. Germline V gene data show CDR1 as SGHNT and CDR2 as YYREEE (reference sequence). The full variable domain, in which reference TRBV5-4 and TRBJ2-7 provide the parts outside the CDR3, is ETGVTQSPTHLIKTRGQQVTLRCSSQSGHNTVSWYQQALGQGPQFIFQYYREEENGRGNFPPRFSGLQFPNYSSELNVNALELDDSALYLCASSPDPSGIVDPYEQYFGPGTRLTVT.